The T cell receptor (beta chain) under discussion was sequenced for a study of blood T cell repertoires in COVID-19. At the level of the study: Recovered participants had two consecutive negative NP/OP PCR tests, healthcare professional clearance, or symptom resolution. Sources were T cells, B-cell-depleted T cells, or PBMCs; the material itself was cDNA or gDNA.

Enrolled through a virtual design, the participants were between roughly 18 and 90 years of age and came from 24 US areas. The protocol was immunoSEQ multiplex PCR, while the TCRdb copy is restricted to in-frame clones and leaves out a portion. Of about 210,000 clones in the sample, approximately 86% were seen once. Sequenced input: PBMCs or T cells enriched from blood (not recorded which). This sequence originates from a woman in her forties in a cohort exposed to, infected with or recovered from COVID-19 (not recorded which).

The CDR3 protein is CASISDRDYGYTF. In DNA, the CDR3 is TGTGCCAGCATCTCGGACAGGGACTATGGCTACACCTTC. The chain combines TRBV5-4 with TRBJ1-2, with 8 bases identical to TRBD1. V shed 6 bases and J 3 bases; nucleotides not matched to a gene: 4. This CDR3 is built from 13 residues. Germline assignment: CDR1 SGHNT and CDR2 YYREEE (reference sequence).